These T cell receptor beta chains were read from a single sample in a study of blood T cell repertoires in COVID-19. Profiled with immunoSEQ multiplex PCR; TCRdb holds only in-frame clones, not every one. Among some 220,000 clones listed, roughly 89% were seen once. Specimen: PBMCs or T cells enriched from blood (not recorded which). These receptors came from a middle-aged woman with acute COVID-19. Each CDR3 is given with its conserved first and last residue. D genes are given only for firm matches. Expanded clones are given a class, and other clones once, few, many or no size at all.

TRBV5-1	TRBJ2-1	.	.	12	CASSVVGNEQFF	TGCGCCAGCAGCGTAGTCGGGAATGAGCAGTTCTTC
TRBV30	TRBJ1-2	TRBD1	.	13	CAWSDARQGIYTF	TGTGCCTGGAGTGACGCCCGACAGGGAATCTACACCTTC
TRBV7-2	TRBJ2-1	.	few	14	CASSLDSGYNEQFF	TGTGCCAGCAGCTTAGACTCCGGCTACAATGAGCAGTTCTTC
TRBV2	TRBJ1-4	.	.	15	CASSPRTGFNEKLFF	TGTGCCAGCAGTCCTCGAACGGGGTTTAATGAAAAACTGTTTTTT
TRBV27	TRBJ2-1	.	few	14	CASSSSLGANEQFF	TGTGCCAGCAGTTCCTCGCTGGGGGCCAATGAGCAGTTCTTC
TRBV27	TRBJ1-5	.	.	18	CASSLIEMGGRVSQPQHF	TGTGCCAGCAGTTTAATAGAAATGGGGGGGCGCGTTAGTCAGCCCCAGCATTTT
TRBV19	TRBJ1-1	.	.	14	CASSIPTGATEAFF	TGTGCCAGTAGTATCCCAACCGGAGCAACTGAAGCTTTCTTT
TRBV24-1	TRBJ1-2	.	.	11	CARLLKYGYTF	TGTGCCCGACTCCTGAAGTATGGCTACACCTTC
TRBV7-2	TRBJ2-2	TRBD1	.	15	CASSFGTGVTGELFF	TGTGCCAGCAGCTTCGGGACAGGGGTTACCGGGGAGCTGTTTTTT
TRBV2	TRBJ1-4	.	.	15	CASSESETMGEKLFF	TGTGCCAGCAGTGAATCCGAGACTATGGGGGAAAAACTGTTTTTT
TRBV5-6	TRBJ1-1	TRBD1	few	15	CASSPEGQGSYGAFF	TGTGCCAGCAGCCCGGAGGGACAGGGTTCTTACGGAGCTTTCTTT
TRBV3-1/TRBV3-2	TRBJ1-4	.	.	21	CASSQDQERGRDQATNEKLFF	TGTGCCAGCAGCCAAGATCAAGAACGTGGAAGAGACCAGGCAACTAATGAAAAACTGTTTTTT
TRBV5-6	TRBJ1-4	.	few	13	CASSLGRAEELFF	TGTGCCAGCAGCTTGGGCAGGGCCGAGGAACTGTTTTTT
TRBV9	TRBJ2-3	.	.	18	CASSGSRRTGVLTDTQYF	TGTGCCAGCAGCGGATCCCGGAGGACGGGGGTTCTCACAGATACGCAGTATTTT
TRBV5-1	TRBJ1-1	.	.	14	CASSPPLANTEAFF	TGCGCCAGCAGCCCCCCTTTGGCGAACACTGAAGCTTTCTTT
TRBV29-1	TRBJ1-3	.	.	13	CSVEDVRGNTIYF	TGCAGCGTTGAAGACGTTAGAGGAAACACCATATATTTT
TRBV7-9	TRBJ2-5	.	.	13	CASSAGLGGTQYF	TGTGCCAGCAGCGCGGGACTGGGAGGGACCCAGTACTTC
TRBV9	TRBJ1-2	.	once	11	CASSGAGGYTF	TGTGCCAGCAGCGGGGCAGGGGGCTACACCTTC
TRBV12-3/TRBV12-4	TRBJ1-1	.	.	12	CASIFGGTEAFF	TGTGCCAGCATCTTCGGAGGAACTGAAGCTTTCTTT
TRBV3-1/TRBV3-2	TRBJ2-5	.	.	12	CASSQNKQTQYF	TGTGCCAGCAGCCAAAATAAGCAGACCCAGTACTTC
TRBV5-1	TRBJ1-1	TRBD1	.	14	CASSLEQGSTEAFF	TGCGCCAGCAGCTTGGAACAGGGGAGCACTGAAGCTTTCTTT
TRBV6-5	TRBJ1-1	.	.	14	CASNPTGMNTEAFF	TGTGCCAGCAACCCGACAGGCATGAACACTGAAGCTTTCTTT
TRBV9	TRBJ2-5	TRBD1	.	15	CASSPEPGGTETQYF	TGTGCCAGCAGCCCTGAACCAGGGGGCACGGAGACCCAGTACTTC
TRBV7-2	TRBJ1-5	.	few	13	CASSLDGGQPQHF	TGTGCCAGCAGCTTAGACGGAGGTCAGCCCCAGCATTTT
TRBV6-5	TRBJ1-6	.	.	15	CASRSRGGEYSPLHF	TGTGCCAGCAGGTCGAGGGGGGGCGAGTATTCACCCCTCCACTTT
TRBV27	TRBJ2-3	TRBD2	.	15	CASSFSLAGGSTQYF	TGTGCCAGCAGTTTTTCCCTAGCGGGGGGGAGTACGCAGTATTTT
TRBV19	TRBJ1-1	.	.	16	CASTLRQGQMNTEAFF	TGTGCCAGTACTCTTCGGCAGGGGCAAATGAACACTGAAGCTTTCTTT
TRBV6-1	TRBJ2-1	TRBD2	.	17	CASSEALRLAGHNEQFF	TGTGCCAGCAGTGAAGCGCTCCGACTAGCGGGGCACAATGAGCAGTTCTTC
TRBV20-1	TRBJ2-1	.	.	14	CSASDGDNYNEQFF	TGCAGTGCTAGTGACGGGGATAACTACAATGAGCAGTTCTTC
TRBV5-1	TRBJ2-2	.	.	14	CASSLSRANGELFF	TGCGCCAGCAGCTTGAGCAGGGCCAACGGGGAGCTGTTTTTT
TRBV5-1	TRBJ1-1	.	.	13	CASSLGQAAEAFF	TGCGCCAGCAGCTTGGGACAGGCGGCCGAAGCTTTCTTT
TRBV7-3	TRBJ2-1	TRBD1	.	15	CASSLDRGAYNEQFF	TGTGCCAGCAGCTTAGACAGGGGGGCCTACAATGAGCAGTTCTTC
TRBV7-8	TRBJ1-2	TRBD1	.	15	CASSPRQGGTYGYTF	TGTGCCAGCAGCCCAAGACAGGGGGGAACCTATGGCTACACCTTC
TRBV5-3	TRBJ1-5	TRBD1	.	20	CARSPQGQGQRKYSNQPQHF	TGTGCCAGAAGCCCTCAGGGACAGGGTCAAAGAAAATATAGCAATCAGCCCCAGCATTTT
TRBV5-6	TRBJ1-2	TRBD1	.	13	CASSLGTDYGYTF	TGTGCCAGCAGCCTAGGGACAGACTATGGCTACACCTTC
TRBV11-3	TRBJ2-2	TRBD2	.	16	CASSLAGGLVTGELFF	TGTGCCAGCAGCCTAGCGGGGGGACTCGTCACCGGGGAGCTGTTTTTT